Following are 10 T cell receptor beta chains from one sample sequenced in a study of T cell changes during pregnancy in multiple sclerosis. Data came from immunoSEQ multiplex PCR; TCRdb stores just in-frame clones and leaves some out. The top ten clones hold 0.3% to 0.4% of a sample with about 38,000 clones, about 89% of them seen once. The sequenced sample was CD4+ T cells from peripheral blood mononuclear cells, obtained in the third trimester of pregnancy. Receptors originate from a female donor in good health, enrolled as a control in a pregnancy study.

The V gene is TRBV5-6, the J gene TRBJ2-7, with D tentatively TRBD2 (6 bases). Germline V gives CDR1 SGHDT, CDR2 YYEEEE. The CDR3 covers 15 residues. V lost 0 bases and J 0 bases, leaving 10 bases between the germline ends. CDR3 residues: CASSLGDGSSYEQYF. The DNA for the CDR3 is TGTGCCAGCAGCTTGGGGGACGGGAGCTCCTACGAGCAGTACTTC. Complete variable domain (other parts from reference TRBV5-6 and TRBJ2-7): DAGVTQSPTHLIKTRGQQVTLRCSPKSGHDTVSWYQQALGQGPQFIFQYYEEEERQRGNFPDRFSGHQFPNYSSELNVNALLLGDSALYLCASSLGDGSSYEQYFGPGTRLTVT.

The V call is TRBV30, the J call TRBJ1-1; D may be TRBD1 (6 bases). This CDR3 has 11 residues. Germline CDR1 is GTSNPN and CDR2 is SVGIG (reference sequence). V lost 3 bases and J 8 bases, leaving 10 bases between the germline ends. Written as DNA, the CDR3 is TGTGCCTGGAGCAACAGGGTCGAAGCTTTCTTT. The encoded protein is CAWSNRVEAFF.

This rearrangement joins TRBV18 to TRBJ1-1; D is undetermined. Germline V gene sequence: CDR1 KGHSH, CDR2 LQKENI. Trimming took 3 bases from V and 4 from J, leaving 9 bases between them. The CDR3 runs 13 residues. The CDR3 DNA is TGTGCCAGCTCACCGACGGGTGGCACTGAAGCTTTCTTT. Translation gives CASSPTGGTEAFF.

The genes are TRBV6-1 and TRBJ2-7; the D gene is possibly TRBD1 (6 bases). The V and J ends lost 2 bases and 1 base respectively, with 9 bases between them. This CDR3 has 14 residues. Per germline, CDR1 MNHNS and CDR2 SASEGT. DNA of the CDR3: TGTGCCAGCAGTGAAACAGGGCGGTCCTACGAGCAGTACTTC. Its translation: CASSETGRSYEQYF.

The J gene is TRBJ2-7, the V gene TRBV7-8; 7 nucleotides align to TRBD2. The CDR3 is 15 residues long. With 2 bases clipped from V and 3 bases from J, the junction kept 7 bases outside the gene matches. Germline V gives CDR1 SGHVS, CDR2 FQNEAQ. The DNA for the CDR3 is TGTGCCAGCAGCTTATCTTGGCGGGAGCACTACGAGCAGTACTTC. This encodes CASSLSWREHYEQYF.

The J gene is TRBJ1-5, the V gene TRBV19; no clear D gene. The length of the CDR3 is 17 residues. Per germline, CDR1 LNHDA and CDR2 SQIVND (reference sequence). Trimming left V 5 bases short and J 3 bases short, with 20 bases between. In DNA, the CDR3 is TGTGCCAGTAGTCTCAGGCCGGGGAACGTCGACAATCAGCCCCAGCATTTT. This gives the protein CASSLRPGNVDNQPQHF.

The rearrangement links TRBV18 to TRBJ2-3, with D unclear. CDR1 is KGHSH, CDR2 LQKENI, per germline. V gave up 1 base and J gave up 8 bases, with 19 bases separating them. The CDR3 is 16 amino acids. For the CDR3, the DNA is TGTGCCAGCTCACCACGGGCAGAACAAGGCATCCGTACGCAGTATTTT. Residues: CASSPRAEQGIRTQYF. The full variable domain, its missing parts supplied by reference TRBV18 and TRBJ2-3, is NAGVMQNPRHLVRRRGQEARLRCSPMKGHSHVYWYRQLPEEGLKFMVYLQKENIIDESGMPKERFSAEFPKEGPSILRIQQVVRGDSAAYFCASSPRAEQGIRTQYFGPGTRLTVL.

This sequence joins TRBV5-1 and TRBJ2-5; 8 bases match TRBD2. The V gene end was trimmed by 0 bases and the J gene end by 2 bases; junction bases not matched to a gene: 3. CDR3 length: 15 amino acids. CDR1 is SGHRS and CDR2 is YFSETQ in the germline V gene. This CDR3 is CASSLDGRGQETQYF. The CDR3 nucleotides read TGCGCCAGCAGCTTGGACGGGAGGGGGCAAGAGACCCAGTACTTC.

The genes are TRBV10-3 and TRBJ2-5; 10 nucleotides match TRBD2. CDR3 length: 13 residues. CDR1 is ENHRY and CDR2 is SYGVKD in the germline V gene. J was trimmed by 5 bases and V by 9 bases; bases with no gene match: 6. The CDR3 DNA sequence: TGTGCCATACTAGCGGGGCCGGGGGAGACCCAGTACTTC. Protein: CAILAGPGETQYF.

In its sample, this clone was seen a few times. The chain employs TRBV5-1 and TRBJ2-5, with 7 positions matching TRBD2. CDR3 size: 14 residues. V lost 0 bases, J lost 5 bases, and 4 bases stayed unmatched. The germline V gene has CDR1 SGHRS and CDR2 YFSETQ. The CDR3, as DNA: TGCGCCAGCAGCTTGGCCGGGGGGAAGGAGACCCAGTACTTC. This gives the protein CASSLAGGKETQYF.